Here is one TCR beta chain with its context. The data are from a study of blood T cell repertoires in COVID-19. About the research overall: COVID-19 samples collected from the United States, Italy and Spain covered acute and convalescent phases. T cells, B-cell-depleted T cells, or PBMCs supplied cDNA or gDNA.

Per the study methods: Reference gene primer amplification gave nucleated cell count estimates. This table comes from immunoSEQ multiplex PCR, and its TCRdb copy is limited to in-frame clones, with some not included. V, J and clone size are those of that table, while D and trimming were read from the DNA. The table lists about 150,000 clones, less than 90% of them singletons. The ends were cut back, 6 bases at V and 3 bases at J, with 17 bases in the middle. This CDR3 has 15 amino acids. Germline loops: CDR1 SGHAT, CDR2 FQDESV (reference sequence). The origin of this receptor is a man aged 18 to 30 with active or convalescent COVID-19. The chain is built from TRBV11-1 and TRBJ1-1, with D possibly TRBD1 on 5 matching bases. The specimen sequenced was peripheral blood. The CDR3, as DNA: TGTGCCAGCAGGCACCGGGGGGAAGTGGACACTGAAGCTTTCTTT. This sequence encodes CASRHRGEVDTEAFF.